This is a list of T cell receptor beta chains from one sample in a study of shared clonotypes between healthy human individuals. The data were produced by immunoSEQ multiplex PCR, yet TCRdb's version contains in-frame clones alone and is incomplete. The data contain hundreds of thousands of clones, around two thirds of them singletons. Sample: memory CD4+ T cells sorted from blood. Receptors originate from a woman in her twenties or thirties in good health. The CDR3 runs from the conserved cysteine through the conserved F or W. The order of the fields is D gene, J gene, clone size, V gene, CDR3 DNA, CDR3 protein. The D gene is left open where the match is weak. Only part of the rows carry a size: once, few, many, or a class if the clone is expanded.

>NA|TRBJ2-6|NA|TRBV28
TGTGCCAGCAGTGCGCTCTACTCTGGGGCCAACGTCCTGACTTTC
CASSALYSGANVLTF
>NA|TRBJ2-3|NA|TRBV2
TGTGCCAGCAGTTTAAGGGTGGGGCCCTCTAGCACAGATACGCAGTATTTT
CASSLRVGPSSTDTQYF
>TRBD2|TRBJ2-3|NA|TRBV25-1
TGTGCCAGCAGACCCGGGACTAGCGGGAGGGACACAGATACGCAGTATTTT
CASRPGTSGRDTDTQYF
>NA|TRBJ2-7|NA|TRBV7-2
TGTGCCAGCAGCACACAAGTCCGGACCGAGCAGTACTTC
CASSTQVRTEQYF
>NA|TRBJ2-7|NA|TRBV15
TGTGCCACCAGCAGAGAGCCGGGACCTGGGGGGGAGCAGTACTTC
CATSREPGPGGEQYF
>NA|TRBJ1-1|NA|TRBV5-1
TGCGCCAGCAGCCGGTGGGGGAACACTGAAGCTTTCTTT
CASSRWGNTEAFF
>NA|TRBJ2-3|NA|TRBV11-2
TGTGCCAGCAGCTGGAGAGGGGATACGCAGTATTTT
CASSWRGDTQYF
>NA|TRBJ2-3|NA|TRBV19
TGTGCCACAAGGGGAGGGGGCGCGAGGACAGATACGCAGTATTTT
CATRGGGARTDTQYF
>TRBD2|TRBJ2-3|many|TRBV5-6
TGTGCCAGCAGCACCCCACTAGCGCGCACAGATACGCAGTATTTT
CASSTPLARTDTQYF
>TRBD2|TRBJ2-1|NA|TRBV5-1
TGCGCCAGCAGCTTGACTAGCGCTAATGAGCAGTTCTTC
CASSLTSANEQFF
>TRBD2|TRBJ2-1|NA|TRBV5-1
TGCGCCAGCAGCACATCTAGCGGAGGCTACAATGAGCAGTTCTTC
CASSTSSGGYNEQFF
>TRBD1|TRBJ2-7|NA|TRBV14
TGTGCCAGCAGCCCGGACCGGACAGGAGCCCACGAGCAGTACTTC
CASSPDRTGAHEQYF
>NA|TRBJ1-4|NA|TRBV5-4
TGTGCCAGCAGCTTGGGAGGGATTGGTGAAAAACTGTTTTTT
CASSLGGIGEKLFF
>TRBD2|TRBJ2-1|few|TRBV5-1
TGCGCCAGCAGCTCCACCCGACTAGCCAGTGAGCAGTTCTTC
CASSSTRLASEQFF
>NA|TRBJ2-2|few|TRBV7-9
TGTGCCAGCAGGTCTACAGACACCGGGGAGCTGTTTTTT
CASRSTDTGELFF
>NA|TRBJ1-5|many|TRBV21-1
TGTGCCACCACGACGGAGAATAGCAATCAGCCCCAGCATTTT
CATTTENSNQPQHF
>NA|TRBJ1-1|NA|TRBV19
TGTGCCAGTAGTATAGTTGACAGCTTGAACACTGAAGCTTTCTTT
CASSIVDSLNTEAFF
>NA|TRBJ2-4|NA|TRBV28
TGTGCCAGCAGCCAACAGGGTAACAAAAACATTCAGTACTTC
CASSQQGNKNIQYF
>NA|TRBJ2-1|few|TRBV30
TGTGCCTGGAGTCCACATCGGGAGCTCGGGCAGTTCTTC
CAWSPHRELGQFF
>NA|TRBJ2-5|NA|TRBV19
TGTGCCAGTAGTCGCCGGGACGGAGAGACCCAGTACTTC
CASSRRDGETQYF
>NA|TRBJ2-3|NA|TRBV29-1
TGCAGCGTGGGCGACAGTTTAAAGGGGGACGATACGCAGTATTTT
CSVGDSLKGDDTQYF
>NA|TRBJ2-5|NA|TRBV5-1
TGCGCCAGCAGCTTGCAAGGGCCGTCTGAGACCCAGTACTTC
CASSLQGPSETQYF
>NA|TRBJ1-5|many|TRBV27
TGTGCCAGCAGTTTAGGTAGGGGCAATCAGCCCCAGCATTTT
CASSLGRGNQPQHF
>TRBD2|TRBJ2-5|NA|TRBV4-2
TGTGCCAGCAGCTCCGGACTAGTGGGTAAAGAGACCCAGTACTTC
CASSSGLVGKETQYF
>NA|TRBJ2-1|NA|TRBV19
TGTGCCAGTAGTATAGATCTATTGCGGGCCTCCTCCTACAATGAGCAGTTCTTC
CASSIDLLRASSYNEQFF
>TRBD1|TRBJ2-4|NA|TRBV19
TGTGCCAGTTCACCCGGGACAGGCCGAGGGGCCAAAAACATTCAGTACTTC
CASSPGTGRGAKNIQYF
>NA|TRBJ1-1|once|TRBV5-4
TGTGCCAGCAGCTTCTTTTGGGGGACTGAAGCTTTCTTT
CASSFFWGTEAFF
>NA|TRBJ2-7|NA|TRBV15
TGTGCCACCAGCAGAGATATGTGGGGGCGCTCCTACGAGCAGTACTTC
CATSRDMWGRSYEQYF
>NA|TRBJ2-4|NA|TRBV27
TGTGCCAGCAGTCGTTTAGGCCTCAGTTTGACAGTAGCCAAAAACATTCAGTACTTC
CASSRLGLSLTVAKNIQYF
>NA|TRBJ2-7|once|TRBV6-5
TGTGCCAGCAGGAGGGGGAGTGGATACGAGCAGTACTTC
CASRRGSGYEQYF
>TRBD2|TRBJ2-1|NA|TRBV28
TGTGCCGCGGGGGGAGAGATATCGTACAATGAGCAGTTCTTC
CAAGGEISYNEQFF
>TRBD1|TRBJ1-5|NA|TRBV6-6
TGTGCCAGCAGTCATACAGGGGAACCCCAGCATTTT
CASSHTGEPQHF
>TRBD2|TRBJ2-7|NA|TRBV19
TGTGCCAGTAGTATCATTGGGACTAGATACTACGAGCAGTACTTC
CASSIIGTRYYEQYF
>TRBD1|TRBJ1-1|NA|TRBV5-1
TGCGCCAGCAGCTTGACAGGGGGGAAGCGCCCTAACACTGAAGCTTTCTTT
CASSLTGGKRPNTEAFF
>NA|TRBJ2-7|NA|TRBV5-4
TGTGCCAGCAGTCTACAGGGTTCCTACGAGCAGTACTTC
CASSLQGSYEQYF
>NA|TRBJ1-6|few|TRBV30
TGTGCCTGGACGTATAGGGTTGGAGATTCACCCCTCCACTTT
CAWTYRVGDSPLHF